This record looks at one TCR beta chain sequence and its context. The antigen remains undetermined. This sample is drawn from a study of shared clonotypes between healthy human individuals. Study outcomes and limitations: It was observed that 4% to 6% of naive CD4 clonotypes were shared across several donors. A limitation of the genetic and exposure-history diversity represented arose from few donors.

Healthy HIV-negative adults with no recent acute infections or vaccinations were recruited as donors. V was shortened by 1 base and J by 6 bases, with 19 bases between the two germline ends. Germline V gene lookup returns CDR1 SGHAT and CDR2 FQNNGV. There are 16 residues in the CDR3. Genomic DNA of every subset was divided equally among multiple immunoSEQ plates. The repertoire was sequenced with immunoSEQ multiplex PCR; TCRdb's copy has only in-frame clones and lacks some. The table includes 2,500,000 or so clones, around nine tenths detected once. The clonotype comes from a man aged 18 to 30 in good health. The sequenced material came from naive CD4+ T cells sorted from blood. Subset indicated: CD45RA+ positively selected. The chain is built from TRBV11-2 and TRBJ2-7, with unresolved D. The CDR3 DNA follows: TGTGCCAGCAGCTTAGCGGCCAGCCAGGTCTCCGGCGAGCAGTACTTC. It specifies CASSLAASQVSGEQYF.